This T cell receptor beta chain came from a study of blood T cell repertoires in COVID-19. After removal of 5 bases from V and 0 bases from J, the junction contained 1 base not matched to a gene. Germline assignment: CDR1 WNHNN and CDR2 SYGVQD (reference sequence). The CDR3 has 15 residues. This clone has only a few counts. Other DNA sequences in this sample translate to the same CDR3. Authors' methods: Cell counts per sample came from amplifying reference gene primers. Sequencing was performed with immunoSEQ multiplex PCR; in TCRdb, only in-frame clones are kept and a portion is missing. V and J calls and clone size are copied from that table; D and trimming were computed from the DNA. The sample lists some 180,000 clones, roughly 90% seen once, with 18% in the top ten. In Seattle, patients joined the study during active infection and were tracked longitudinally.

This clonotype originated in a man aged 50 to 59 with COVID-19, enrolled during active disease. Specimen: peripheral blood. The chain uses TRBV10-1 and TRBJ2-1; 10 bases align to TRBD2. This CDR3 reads CASSSSGSSYNEQFF. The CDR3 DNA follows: TGCGCCAGCAGTTCTAGCGGGAGCTCCTACAATGAGCAGTTCTTC.